A selection of T cell receptor beta chains follows, all from one sample in a study of blood T cell repertoires in COVID-19. Libraries were prepared by immunoSEQ multiplex PCR; TCRdb keeps only in-frame clonotypes and omits some of them. The table has about 82,000 clones, 85% to 90% seen once. The specimen sequenced was PBMCs or T cells enriched from blood (not recorded which). The receptors stem from a woman in her 50s with acute COVID-19. Each CDR3 is given with its conserved first and last residue. The D gene is left open where the match is weak.

d_call j_call v_call cdr3_aa
TRBD1 TRBJ2-5 TRBV6-5 CASRATGAQETQYF
TRBD1 TRBJ1-2 TRBV18 CASSPILDRDGYTF
- TRBJ2-3 TRBV30 CAWTPSTDTQYF
- TRBJ2-2 TRBV30 CAWSVWEAGSGELFF
- TRBJ1-1 TRBV7-2 CASSATGGGWYTEAFF
TRBD2 TRBJ2-3 TRBV6-2/TRBV6-3 CASSYSRGGRVSKTDTQYF
- TRBJ2-3 TRBV7-2 CASSFGGGGEPDTQYF
TRBD2 TRBJ2-3 TRBV5-1 CASSRDYYPTDTQYF
- TRBJ2-1 TRBV27 CASSSFRANEQFF
TRBD1 TRBJ1-1 TRBV19 CASSETGAPPGAFF